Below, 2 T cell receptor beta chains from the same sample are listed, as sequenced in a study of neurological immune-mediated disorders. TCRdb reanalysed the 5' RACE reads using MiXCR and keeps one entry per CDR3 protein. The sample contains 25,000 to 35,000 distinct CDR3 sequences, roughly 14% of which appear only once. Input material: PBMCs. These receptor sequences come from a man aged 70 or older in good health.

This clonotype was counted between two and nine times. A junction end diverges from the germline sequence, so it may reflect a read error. The CDR3 protein is CASSQGAWGGGYSF. The CDR3 nucleotides read TGCGCCAGTAGCCAAGGGGCCTGGGGTGGTGGCTACTCCTTC. The rearrangement links TRBV4-3 to TRBJ1-2, with D possibly matching TRBD1 (5 bases). The CDR3 is made up of 14 amino acids. Germline loops: CDR1 LGHNA, CDR2 YSLEER.

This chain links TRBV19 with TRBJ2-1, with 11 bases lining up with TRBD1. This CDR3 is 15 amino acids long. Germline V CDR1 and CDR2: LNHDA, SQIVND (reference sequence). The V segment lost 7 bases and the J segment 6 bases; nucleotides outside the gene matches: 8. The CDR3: CASTITGTGGNEQFF. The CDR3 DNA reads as TGTGCCAGTACCATAACCGGGACAGGGGGCAATGAGCAGTTCTTC.